This T cell receptor beta chain originates from a study of T cells after yellow fever vaccination. Whole-study context: SMART-Seq v4 Ultra Low Input handled preparation of low-cell-number fractions.

V was trimmed by 1 base and J by 1 base, leaving 10 bases between them. CDR1 is DFQATT, CDR2 SNEGSKA, per germline (reference sequence). The CDR3 has 14 residues. With respect to this clonotype: Its antigen is not known. A much larger clone lies a single base off, so this may be a read error.

By 5'RACE template switching, TCR cDNA was produced, with a universal primer site and UMIs added in the process. Each CDR3 protein is one row after TCRdb ran MiXCR on the 5' RACE reads. The table lists 500,000 to 650,000 distinct CDR3 sequences, approximately 16% of them singletons. Study results and limitations: Post-booster repertoires again held most primary-vaccination clones (roughly 96% CD4, 88% CD8). Among all clonotypes, a small share was observed in both CD4 and CD8 compartments.

The sequenced sample was PBMCs, obtained roughly 5 days after the first yellow fever vaccination. The clonotype was recovered from a man aged 18 to 29 who received the YFV17D yellow fever vaccine. The chain joins TRBV20-1 to TRBJ1-2; D is possibly TRBD1 (5 bases). CDR3 sequence: CSARGGRDNYGYTF. CDR3 nucleotide sequence: TGCAGTGCTAGAGGGGGCAGGGATAACTATGGCTACACCTTC.